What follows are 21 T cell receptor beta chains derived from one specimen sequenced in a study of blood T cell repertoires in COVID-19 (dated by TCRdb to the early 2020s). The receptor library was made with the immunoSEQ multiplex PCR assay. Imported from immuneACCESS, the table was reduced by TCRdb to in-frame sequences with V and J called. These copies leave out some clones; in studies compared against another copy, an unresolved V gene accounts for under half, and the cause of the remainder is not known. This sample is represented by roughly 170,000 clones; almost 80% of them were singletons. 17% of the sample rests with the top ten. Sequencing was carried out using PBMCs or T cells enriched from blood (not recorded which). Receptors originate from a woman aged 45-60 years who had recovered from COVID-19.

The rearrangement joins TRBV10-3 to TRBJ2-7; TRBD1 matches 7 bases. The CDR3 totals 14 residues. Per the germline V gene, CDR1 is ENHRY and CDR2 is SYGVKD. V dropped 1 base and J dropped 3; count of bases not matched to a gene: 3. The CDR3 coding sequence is TGTGCCATCAGTGAGTACCGGGACAGCTACGAGCAGTACTTC. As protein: CAISEYRDSYEQYF.

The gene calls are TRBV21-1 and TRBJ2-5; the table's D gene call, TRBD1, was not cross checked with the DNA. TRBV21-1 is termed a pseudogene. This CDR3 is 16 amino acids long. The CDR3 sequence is CASSKAGQGGTETQYF. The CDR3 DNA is TGTGCCAGCAGCAAAGCGGGACAGGGTGGGACGGAGACCCAGTACTTC.

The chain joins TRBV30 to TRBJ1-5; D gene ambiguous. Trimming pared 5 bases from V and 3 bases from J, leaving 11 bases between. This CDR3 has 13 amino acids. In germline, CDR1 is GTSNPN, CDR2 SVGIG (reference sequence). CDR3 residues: CAWAPGFNQPQHF. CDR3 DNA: TGTGCCTGGGCCCCGGGGTTCAATCAGCCCCAGCATTTT.

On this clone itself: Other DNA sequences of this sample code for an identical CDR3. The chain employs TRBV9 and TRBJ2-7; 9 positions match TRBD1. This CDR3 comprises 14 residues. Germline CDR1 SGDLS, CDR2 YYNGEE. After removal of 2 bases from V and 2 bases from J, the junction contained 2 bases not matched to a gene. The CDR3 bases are TGTGCCAGCAGCGTTGGGACAGGGACCTACGAGCAGTACTTC. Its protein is CASSVGTGTYEQYF. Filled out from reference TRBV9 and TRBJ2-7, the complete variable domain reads DSGVTQTPKHLITATGQRVTLRCSPRSGDLSVYWYQQSLDQGLQFLIQYYNGEERAKGNILERFSAQQFPDLHSELNLSSLELGDSALYFCASSVGTGTYEQYFGPGTRLTVT.

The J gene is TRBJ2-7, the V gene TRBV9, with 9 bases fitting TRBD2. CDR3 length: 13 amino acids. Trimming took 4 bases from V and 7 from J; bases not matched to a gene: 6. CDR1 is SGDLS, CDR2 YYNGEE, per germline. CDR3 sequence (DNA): TGTGCCAGCAGCCCTGCTCTAGCGGGGGAGCAGTACTTC. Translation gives CASSPALAGEQYF.

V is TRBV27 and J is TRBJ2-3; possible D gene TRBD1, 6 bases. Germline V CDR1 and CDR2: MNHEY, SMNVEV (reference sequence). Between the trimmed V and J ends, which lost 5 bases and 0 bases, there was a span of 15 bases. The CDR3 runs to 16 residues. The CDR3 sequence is CASSPTPQGSTDTQYF. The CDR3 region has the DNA TGTGCCAGCAGTCCCACCCCGCAGGGGAGCACAGATACGCAGTATTTT.

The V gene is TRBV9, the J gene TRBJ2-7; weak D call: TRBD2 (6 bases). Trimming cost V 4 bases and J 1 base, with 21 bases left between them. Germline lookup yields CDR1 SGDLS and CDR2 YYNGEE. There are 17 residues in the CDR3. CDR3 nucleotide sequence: TGTGCCAGCAGCCCCCCGGCGGGTGGCGGGGCTTCCTACGAGCAGTACTTC. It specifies CASSPPAGGGASYEQYF. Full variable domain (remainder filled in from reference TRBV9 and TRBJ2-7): DSGVTQTPKHLITATGQRVTLRCSPRSGDLSVYWYQQSLDQGLQFLIQYYNGEERAKGNILERFSAQQFPDLHSELNLSSLELGDSALYFCASSPPAGGGASYEQYFGPGTRLTVT.

The CDR3 bases are TGTGCCAGCTCACCGGGGCTTCCCCCAGATACGCAGTATTTT. Protein product: CASSPGLPPDTQYF. The chain carries TRBV18 and TRBJ2-3; D perhaps matches TRBD1 (5 bases). The germline V and J ends were trimmed by 3 bases and 4 bases, with 11 bases remaining between them. There are 14 residues in the CDR3. Germline-derived CDR1 and CDR2 are KGHSH and LQKENI.

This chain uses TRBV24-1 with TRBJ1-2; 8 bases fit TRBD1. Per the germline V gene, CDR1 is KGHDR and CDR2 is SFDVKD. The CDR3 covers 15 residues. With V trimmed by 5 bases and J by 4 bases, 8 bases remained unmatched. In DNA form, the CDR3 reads TGTGCCACCAGTGCACCTCACGACAGGGGCTATGGCTACACCTTC. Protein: CATSAPHDRGYGYTF.

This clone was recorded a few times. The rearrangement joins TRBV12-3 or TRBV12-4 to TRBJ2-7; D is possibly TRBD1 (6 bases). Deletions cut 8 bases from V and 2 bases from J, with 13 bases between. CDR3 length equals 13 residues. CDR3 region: CASGAQGPYEQYF. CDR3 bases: TGTGCCAGCGGCGCGCAGGGGCCCTACGAGCAGTACTTC.

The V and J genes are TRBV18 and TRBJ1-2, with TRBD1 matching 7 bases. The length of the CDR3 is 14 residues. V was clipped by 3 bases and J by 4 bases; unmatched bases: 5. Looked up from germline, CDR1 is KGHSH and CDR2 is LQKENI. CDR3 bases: TGTGCCAGCTCACCGGCACAGGGGCCCTATGGCTACACCTTC. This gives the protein CASSPAQGPYGYTF.

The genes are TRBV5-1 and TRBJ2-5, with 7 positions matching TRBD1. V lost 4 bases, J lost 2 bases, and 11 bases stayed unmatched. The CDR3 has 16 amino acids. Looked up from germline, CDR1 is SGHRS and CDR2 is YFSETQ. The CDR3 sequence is CASSTSPGQTQETQYF. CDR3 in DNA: TGCGCCAGCAGCACGAGTCCGGGACAGACTCAAGAGACCCAGTACTTC.

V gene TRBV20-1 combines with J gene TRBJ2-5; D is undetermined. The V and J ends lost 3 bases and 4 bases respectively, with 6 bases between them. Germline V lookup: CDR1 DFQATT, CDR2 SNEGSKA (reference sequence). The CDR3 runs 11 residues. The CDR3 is CSASLLETQYF. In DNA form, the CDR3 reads TGCAGTGCTAGTCTACTAGAGACCCAGTACTTC.

The DNA of the CDR3 is TGCGCCAGCAGCTCCGGGACTAGCGGGAGGGGGTACTTC. Translating it yields CASSSGTSGRGYF. V is TRBV5-1 and J is TRBJ2-7; 16 bases match TRBD2. The V and J ends lost 3 bases and 12 bases, in that order; junction bases with no gene match: 3. This CDR3 is 13 amino acids long. The germline gives CDR1 SGHRS, CDR2 YFSETQ.

CDR3 bases: TGTGCCAGCAGTTACTCGTGGGGGACAGCGAACACTGAAGCTTTCTTT. It is translated as CASSYSWGTANTEAFF. The chain combines TRBV6-5 with TRBJ1-1; 7 bases align to TRBD1. This CDR3 has 16 residues. Germline V lookup: CDR1 MNHEY, CDR2 SVGAGI. J was trimmed by 1 base and V by 0 bases; bases with no gene match: 5.

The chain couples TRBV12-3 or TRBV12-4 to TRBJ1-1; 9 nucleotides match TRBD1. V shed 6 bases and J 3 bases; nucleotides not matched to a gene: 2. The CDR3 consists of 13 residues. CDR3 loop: CASSWDRDTEAFF. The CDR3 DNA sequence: TGTGCCAGCAGCTGGGACAGGGACACTGAAGCTTTCTTT.

The CDR3 DNA is TGTGCCAGCAGCTCCAACCGGGACACTACCTTC. Its translation is CASSSNRDTTF. This chain links TRBV5-4 with TRBJ1-2, with D perhaps TRBD1 (6 bases). Deletions cut 3 bases from V and 14 bases from J, with 14 bases between. CDR1 and CDR2 from the germline V gene are SGHNT and YYREEE (reference sequence). This CDR3 region has 11 residues.

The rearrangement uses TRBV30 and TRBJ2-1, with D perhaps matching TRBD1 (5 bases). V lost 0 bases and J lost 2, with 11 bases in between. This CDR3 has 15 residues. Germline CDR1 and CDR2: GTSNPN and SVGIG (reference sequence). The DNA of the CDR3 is TGTGCCTGGAGTGTTCAGGGAATGGCCTACAATGAGCAGTTCTTC. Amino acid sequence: CAWSVQGMAYNEQFF.

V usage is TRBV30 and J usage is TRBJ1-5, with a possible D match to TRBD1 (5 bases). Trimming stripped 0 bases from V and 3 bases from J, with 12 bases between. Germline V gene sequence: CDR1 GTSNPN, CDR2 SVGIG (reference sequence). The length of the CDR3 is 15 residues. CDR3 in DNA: TGTGCCTGGAGTGTGTTGGAAGGGGTCAATCAGCCCCAGCATTTT. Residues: CAWSVLEGVNQPQHF.

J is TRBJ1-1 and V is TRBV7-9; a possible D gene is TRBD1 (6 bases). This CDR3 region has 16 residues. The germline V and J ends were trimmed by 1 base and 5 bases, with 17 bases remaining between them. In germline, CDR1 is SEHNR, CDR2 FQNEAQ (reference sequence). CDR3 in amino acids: CASSLGGGRAATEAFF. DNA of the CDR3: TGTGCCAGCAGCTTAGGAGGGGGTCGTGCCGCAACTGAAGCTTTCTTT.

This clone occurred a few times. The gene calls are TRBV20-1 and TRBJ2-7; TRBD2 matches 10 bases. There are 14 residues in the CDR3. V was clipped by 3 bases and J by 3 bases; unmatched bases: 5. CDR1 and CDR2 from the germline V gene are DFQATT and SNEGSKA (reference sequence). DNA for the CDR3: TGCAGTGCTAGTCAACTAGCGGGGCTCTACGAGCAGTACTTC. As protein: CSASQLAGLYEQYF.